Following are 13 T cell receptor beta chains from one sample sequenced in a study of blood T cell repertoires in COVID-19. Profiling relied on immunoSEQ multiplex PCR, and the TCRdb table lists in-frame clones only, not all of them. The sample carries under 100,000 clones, about 83% recorded once. Material for sequencing was peripheral blood. The receptors come from a woman aged 65 to 85 with acute or convalescent COVID-19.

In nucleotides, the CDR3 is TGCGCCAGCAGCTTGGTGTCCATGAACACTGAAGCTTTCTTT. This encodes CASSLVSMNTEAFF. The V call is TRBV5-1, the J call TRBJ1-1; D unresolved. Trimming pared 0 bases from V and 0 bases from J, leaving 6 bases between. The length of the CDR3 is 14 residues. Per germline, CDR1 SGHRS and CDR2 YFSETQ.

The chain joins TRBV13 to TRBJ1-1; the match to TRBD1 covers 10 bases. CDR3 size: 16 residues. CDR1 and CDR2 (germline): PRHDT, FYEKMQ (reference sequence). The ends lost 4 bases at V and 1 base at J; junction bases unmatched: 6. In nucleotides, the CDR3 is TGTGCCAGCAGCTCCGGGACAGGGGCCCCGAACACTGAAGCTTTCTTT. It yields the protein CASSSGTGAPNTEAFF. The whole variable domain, remainder taken from reference TRBV13 and TRBJ1-1, is AAGVIQSPRHLIKEKRETATLKCYPIPRHDTVYWYQQGPGQDPQFLISFYEKMQSDKGSIPDRFSAQQFSDYHSELNMSSLELGDSALYFCASSSGTGAPNTEAFFGQGTRLTVV.

The chain carries TRBV11-3 and TRBJ2-5; 11 nucleotides agree with TRBD1. V shed 1 base, J shed 2 bases, and the junction held 3 bases outside the gene matches. This CDR3 has 16 residues. The germline CDR1 and CDR2 sequences are SGHNT and YENEEA. CDR3 region: CASSLGGDRGQETQYF. The CDR3 coding sequence is TGTGCCAGCAGCTTAGGCGGGGACAGGGGGCAAGAGACCCAGTACTTC.

The genes are TRBV28 and TRBJ2-3, with 7 bases that match TRBD1. The V segment lost 6 bases and the J segment 1 base; nucleotides outside the gene matches: 7. This CDR3 comprises 15 residues. Per the germline V gene, CDR1 is MDHEN and CDR2 is SYDVKM. CDR3 DNA sequence: TGTGCCAGCAGCCCCTCGACAGGGCGCACAGATACGCAGTATTTT. This encodes CASSPSTGRTDTQYF. Together with reference TRBV28 and TRBJ2-3, the CDR3 gives the full variable domain: DVKVTQSSRYLVKRTGEKVFLECVQDMDHENMFWYRQDPGLGLRLIYFSYDVKMKEKGDIPEGYSVSREKKERFSLILESASTNQTSMYLCASSPSTGRTDTQYFGPGTRLTVL.

This chain connects TRBV27 to TRBJ1-6, with D perhaps TRBD1 (5 bases). CDR3 length: 17 residues. Trimming took off 3 bases at V and 7 bases at J, with 19 bases between the two ends. The germline V gene has CDR1 MNHEY and CDR2 SMNVEV (reference sequence). In nucleotides, the CDR3 is TGTGCCAGCAGTTTTGCAGGCCTCGGACAAGGAAATTCACCCCTCCACTTT. Translated: CASSFAGLGQGNSPLHF.

The V and J genes are TRBV5-1 and TRBJ2-5, with D tentatively TRBD2 (5 bases). Trimming took 3 bases from V and 2 from J, leaving 11 bases between them. Germline lookup yields CDR1 SGHRS and CDR2 YFSETQ. The CDR3 has 14 residues. The DNA of the CDR3 is TGCGCCAGCAGCTCCGGAACTAGTCAAGAGACCCAGTACTTC. It codes for CASSSGTSQETQYF.

The V and J genes are TRBV28 and TRBJ1-1; D might be TRBD1 (6 bases). V gave up 1 base and J gave up 4 bases, with 10 bases separating them. CDR1 and CDR2 from the germline V gene are MDHEN and SYDVKM. CDR3 size: 14 residues. In DNA form, the CDR3 reads TGTGCCAGCAGTTTATTGGGGGCTAGCACTGAAGCTTTCTTT. As protein: CASSLLGASTEAFF.

The chain employs TRBV18 and TRBJ2-2; TRBD1 matches at 9 bases. This CDR3 is built from 15 residues. V shed 6 bases and J 4 bases; nucleotides not matched to a gene: 6. The germline CDR1 and CDR2 sequences are KGHSH and LQKENI. CDR3 in DNA: TGTGCCAGCTCTCGGGACAGGGCAAGCACCGGGGAGCTGTTTTTT. Translated: CASSRDRASTGELFF.

The chain employs TRBV30 and TRBJ1-1; no clear D gene. This CDR3 region has 13 residues. The V gene lost 3 bases and the J gene lost 1 base, with 9 bases spanning the gap. CDR1 and CDR2 (germline): GTSNPN, SVGIG (reference sequence). This CDR3 reads CAWRLTPNTEAFF. CDR3 sequence (DNA): TGTGCCTGGAGACTCACCCCGAACACTGAAGCTTTCTTT.

V and J are TRBV28 and TRBJ1-2; 8 bases are shared with TRBD1. The CDR3 covers 14 residues. The trim removed 5 bases at V and 0 bases at J, leaving 2 bases unmatched. Per germline, CDR1 MDHEN and CDR2 SYDVKM. The CDR3 sequence: CASSDRGANYGYTF. The CDR3 coding sequence is TGTGCCAGCAGTGACAGGGGAGCTAACTATGGCTACACCTTC.

This clone has only a few counts. The rearrangement links TRBV6-2 or TRBV6-3 to TRBJ2-6, with D unclear. With 4 bases removed from V and 2 bases from J, the gap between germline ends came to 9 bases. This CDR3 comprises 15 residues. Germline assignment: CDR1 MNHEY and CDR2 SVGEGT. The CDR3 coding sequence is TGTGCCAGCAGTTCTGATCGCGCTGGGGCCAACGTCCTGACTTTC. Its translation is CASSSDRAGANVLTF.

This chain uses TRBV7-9 with TRBJ1-4, with D possibly matching TRBD1 (5 bases). V dropped 5 bases and J dropped 5 bases, with 15 bases sitting between them. The length of the CDR3 is 15 residues. Germline V gene sequence: CDR1 SEHNR, CDR2 FQNEAQ (reference sequence). DNA for the CDR3: TGTGCCAGCAGCGGCCAAGGGGTGGGCAATGAAAAACTGTTTTTT. This encodes CASSGQGVGNEKLFF.

In its sample, this clone was seen once. The chain has TRBV4-2 and TRBJ1-1, with 10 bases matching TRBD1. CDR3 length equals 15 residues. Trimming cost V 1 base and J 2 bases; bases outside gene matches: 1. Per the germline V gene, CDR1 is LGHNA and CDR2 is YNFKEQ. The CDR3 sequence: CASSQGQGANTEAFF. The CDR3 nucleotides are TGTGCCAGCAGCCAAGGACAGGGGGCAAACACTGAAGCTTTCTTT.